Below, 26 T cell receptor beta chains from the same sample are listed, as sequenced in a study of early T cells in non-severe SARS-CoV-2 infection. Each CDR3 protein is one row after TCRdb ran MiXCR on the 5' RACE reads. This repertoire shows more than 25,000 distinct CDR3 sequences, approximately 6% found once; its top ten account for 10% to 15%. Sequences were obtained from whole blood. The receptor source for this set is an adult who was a healthcare worker with PCR-confirmed SARS-CoV-2 infection or an uninfected control (not recorded which).

The chain is built from TRBV10-3 and TRBJ2-3; TRBD1 aligns across 8 bases. The CDR3 extends over 14 amino acids. Germline V gene data show CDR1 as ENHRY and CDR2 as SYGVKD. After removal of 11 bases from V and 6 bases from J, the junction contained 13 bases not matched to a gene. CDR3 sequence reads: CAHRAGGALDTQYF. The CDR3 DNA follows: TGTGCCCACCGCGCAGGGGGCGCGTTGGATACGCAGTATTTT.

Worth noting for this clonotype: This sequence may be a read error, since a much larger clone differs from it by one base. V gene TRBV7-2 combines with J gene TRBJ2-7, with 8 bases aligning to TRBD1. Per the germline V gene, CDR1 is SGHTA and CDR2 is FQGNSA. This CDR3 has 14 amino acids. CDR3 sequence reads: CASSPGQARLEQNF. DNA for the CDR3: TGTGCCAGCAGCCCGGGACAGGCGCGGCTCGAGCAGAACTTC.

This clonotype was observed at least ten times. The V and J genes are TRBV20-1 and TRBJ2-5; TRBD1 agrees at 8 bases. V lost 6 bases to trimming and J lost 4 bases; unmatched junction nucleotides: 10. The CDR3 length is 14 residues. CDR1 is DFQATT and CDR2 is SNEGSKA in the germline V gene (reference sequence). CDR3 nucleotides: TGCAGTGCCGACCAGGGGGCGGGGAGAGAGACCCAGTACTTC. Translation gives CSADQGAGRETQYF.

The chain carries TRBV11-2 and TRBJ2-4, with TRBD2 as a possible D gene (6 bases). The CDR3 has 15 residues. The V end lost 5 bases, the J end lost 6 bases, and 17 bases lay between the germline ends. From germline, CDR1 is SGHAT and CDR2 FQNNGV. The CDR3, as DNA: TGTGCCAGCAGCCAAGGGGACTCCATGGGAAACATTCAGTACTTC. This encodes CASSQGDSMGNIQYF.

This clonotype was detected ten times or more. The rearrangement joins TRBV5-5 to TRBJ1-3; 7 bases match TRBD1. Per germline, CDR1 SGHKS and CDR2 YYEKEE (reference sequence). This CDR3 has 15 residues. V lost 4 bases, J lost 2 bases, and 6 bases stayed unmatched. CDR3 nucleotides: TGTGCCAGCAGCACCGGGACAGTCCCTGGAAACACCATATATTTT. Translating it yields CASSTGTVPGNTIYF. Full variable domain (rest looked up from reference TRBV5-5 and TRBJ1-3): DAGVTQSPTHLIKTRGQQVTLRCSPISGHKSVSWYQQVLGQGPQFIFQYYEKEERGRGNFPDRFSARQFPNYSSELNVNALLLGDSALYLCASSTGTVPGNTIYFGEGSWLTVV.

This clonotype was counted ten times or more. CDR3 nucleotides: TGTGCCAGCACTCTTGGGGGCACTGAAGCTTTCTTT. Amino acid sequence: CASTLGGTEAFF. The chain combines TRBV3-1 with TRBJ1-1, with a weak D call TRBD1 (5 bases). Germline-derived CDR1 and CDR2 are LGHDT and YNNKEL (reference sequence). The CDR3 is 12 residues long. Trimming left V 7 bases short and J 4 bases short, with 10 bases between.

This clonotype has ten or more counts. This sequence joins TRBV7-9 and TRBJ1-1, with D unresolved. V was shortened by 0 bases and J by 6 bases, with 11 bases between the two germline ends. The CDR3 loop spans 14 amino acids. The germline CDR1 and CDR2 sequences are SEHNR and FQNEAQ (reference sequence). CDR3 DNA sequence: TGTGCCAGCAGCTTAGCGTCCGGTGTGGCTGAAGCTTTCTTT. Translated, it gives CASSLASGVAEAFF.

V usage is TRBV30 and J usage is TRBJ2-2, with 9 bases fitting TRBD2. After removal of 3 bases from V and 5 bases from J, the junction contained 7 bases not matched to a gene. Germline V gene data show CDR1 as GTSNPN and CDR2 as SVGIG (reference sequence). The length of the CDR3 is 15 residues. In DNA, the CDR3 is TGTGCCTGGAGGGGAGGCGGGGGGGCTACCGGGGAGCTGTTTTTT. Translated: CAWRGGGGATGELFF.

This clonotype occurred many times. The genes are TRBV12-3 or TRBV12-4 and TRBJ2-5; D may be TRBD1 (5 bases). Trimming left V 7 bases short and J 5 bases short, with 14 bases between. This CDR3 is built from 13 residues. CDR3 nucleotide sequence: TGTGCCAGCACCTTGGGCAGGGCGGAGACCCAGTACTTC. Protein: CASTLGRAETQYF.

The table lists this clonotype with many counts. CDR3 loop: CASSYSGGAGEQFF. CDR3 bases: TGTGCCAGCAGTTACAGCGGGGGGGCCGGTGAGCAGTTCTTC. The chain joins TRBV6-5 to TRBJ2-1, with 10 positions matching TRBD2. The J segment lost 9 bases and the V segment lost 2 bases, leaving 4 bases of the junction unmatched. The CDR3 sequence is 14 residues long. The germline CDR1 and CDR2 sequences are MNHEY and SVGAGI.

By sample fraction, this clonotype is medium-sized (0.01 to 0.1%). This rearrangement joins TRBV13 to TRBJ2-3; D gene unclear. V lost 5 bases and J lost 5, with 8 bases in between. The CDR3 is 12 amino acids. The germline V gene has CDR1 PRHDT and CDR2 FYEKMQ (reference sequence). CDR3 residues: CASSPHRDTQYF. Here the CDR3 DNA reads TGTGCCAGCAGCCCCCATCGAGATACGCAGTATTTT. The complete variable domain, with remaining parts taken from reference TRBV13 and TRBJ2-3, reads AAGVIQSPRHLIKEKRETATLKCYPIPRHDTVYWYQQGPGQDPQFLISFYEKMQSDKGSIPDRFSAQQFSDYHSELNMSSLELGDSALYFCASSPHRDTQYFGPGTRLTVL.

This clonotype was detected many times. The CDR3 DNA follows: TGTGCCAGCAGCTTAGGCGTGGGCGGCACAGATACGCAGTATTTT. Residues: CASSLGVGGTDTQYF. The V and J genes are TRBV7-9 and TRBJ2-3, with no clear D. V gave up 1 base and J gave up 1 base, with 9 bases separating them. CDR3 length equals 15 residues. Germline V gene lookup returns CDR1 SEHNR and CDR2 FQNEAQ (reference sequence).

This clonotype turned up a few times. The chain recombines TRBV6-1 with TRBJ2-1, with D tentatively TRBD2 (6 bases). The CDR3 is made up of 15 amino acids. V was clipped by 2 bases and J by 0 bases, with 8 bases between them. Germline lookup yields CDR1 MNHNS and CDR2 SASEGT. CDR3 loop: CASSERDSSYNEQFF. In nucleotides, the CDR3 is TGTGCCAGCAGTGAACGGGACTCCTCCTACAATGAGCAGTTCTTC.

This clonotype was counted ten times or more. The chain couples TRBV7-9 to TRBJ2-5, with D perhaps given as TRBD1 or TRBD2 (5 bases each). The CDR3 is 12 amino acids. V lost 4 bases, J lost 7 bases, and 10 bases lay in between. Germline CDR1 and CDR2: SEHNR and FQNEAQ (reference sequence). The CDR3 is CASSSLGVTQYF. The CDR3 DNA follows: TGTGCCAGCAGCTCCCTGGGGGTGACCCAGTACTTC.

This clonotype has ten or more counts. The V and J genes are TRBV7-6 and TRBJ2-1, with 13 bases lining up with TRBD2. This CDR3 spans 15 amino acids. Germline V gene lookup returns CDR1 SGHVS and CDR2 FNYEAQ. V trimming: 7 bases; J trimming: 4 bases; junction bases outside the gene matches: 4. DNA of the CDR3: TGTGCCAGCACCGGACTAGCGGGGGCGTACAATGAGCAGTTCTTC. Its translation is CASTGLAGAYNEQFF.

This clonotype was found many times. J is TRBJ2-7 and V is TRBV28; D unclear. Trimming stripped 7 bases from V and 4 bases from J, with 11 bases between. Germline CDR1 and CDR2: MDHEN and SYDVKM. This CDR3 comprises 12 residues. In DNA, the CDR3 is TGTGCCAGCACTGCCGGTAGATACGAGCAGTACTTC. It encodes CASTAGRYEQYF.

This clonotype was detected many times. The genes are TRBV13 and TRBJ2-7; 11 nucleotides agree with TRBD2. With 7 bases clipped from V and 4 bases from J, the junction kept 3 bases outside the gene matches. The CDR3 length is 13 residues. The germline V gene has CDR1 PRHDT and CDR2 FYEKMQ (reference sequence). Here the CDR3 reads CASTLAGVYEQYF. The CDR3 DNA reads as TGTGCCAGCACACTAGCGGGGGTTTACGAGCAGTACTTC.

This clonotype was seen only a few times. This chain joins TRBV5-4 and TRBJ2-2; 11 bases are shared with TRBD1. Germline lookup yields CDR1 SGHNT and CDR2 YYREEE (reference sequence). This CDR3 comprises 16 residues. V gave up 4 bases and J gave up 1 base; unmatched junction bases: 3. The CDR3, as DNA: TGTGCCAGCAGCCCGGGACAGGGGGGGAACACCGGGGAGCTGTTTTTT. Protein: CASSPGQGGNTGELFF.

This clonotype came up a few times. This chain connects TRBV3-1 to TRBJ2-3; 10 bases are shared with TRBD2. CDR1 and CDR2 (germline): LGHDT, YNNKEL (reference sequence). V lost 6 bases, J lost 3 bases, and 3 bases stayed unmatched. The CDR3 spans 14 residues. CDR3 protein: CASRPLAGTDTQYF. CDR3 bases: TGTGCCAGCAGACCACTAGCGGGGACAGATACGCAGTATTTT.

This clonotype was observed at least ten times. The rearrangement joins TRBV6-1 to TRBJ2-1, with 10 positions matching TRBD2. Trimming cost V 4 bases and J 6 bases; bases outside gene matches: 3. CDR1 is MNHNS, CDR2 SASEGT, per germline. The CDR3 loop spans 14 amino acids. The CDR3 region has the DNA TGTGCCAGCAGTGCCAGCGGGGGGGCCAATGAGCAGTTCTTC. Residues: CASSASGGANEQFF.

This clonotype was counted at least ten times. The chain uses TRBV7-8 and TRBJ1-5, with D uncertain. The CDR3 contains 13 residues. Germline V gene data show CDR1 as SGHVS and CDR2 as FQNEAQ. The V gene lost 5 bases and the J gene lost 5 bases, with 10 bases spanning the gap. CDR3 residues: CASSIKPDQPQHF. DNA for the CDR3: TGTGCCAGCAGCATTAAACCCGATCAGCCCCAGCATTTT.

There are many counts of this clonotype. The chain is built from TRBV28 and TRBJ2-5, with D tentatively TRBD1 or TRBD2 (5 bases each). Germline values: CDR1 MDHEN, CDR2 SYDVKM. The ends were cut back, 6 bases at V and 0 bases at J, with 8 bases in the middle. The CDR3 is made up of 13 amino acids. This CDR3 reads CASSLGHQETQYF. The CDR3 nucleotides read TGTGCCAGCAGCCTGGGACACCAAGAGACCCAGTACTTC.

The rearrangement joins TRBV19 to TRBJ2-1; 14 nucleotides match TRBD2. Germline CDR1 is LNHDA and CDR2 is SQIVND (reference sequence). Losses at the gene ends were 5 bases for V and 3 bases for J; bases not matched to a gene: 9. The CDR3 contains 18 residues. CDR3 nucleotides: TGTGCCAGTAGTGTGTCCCCGGGACTAGCGGGGGTCTACAATGAGCAGTTCTTC. As protein: CASSVSPGLAGVYNEQFF.

Only a few counts were recorded for this clonotype. V usage is TRBV5-1 and J usage is TRBJ2-5; D remains unclear. Germline V lookup: CDR1 SGHRS, CDR2 YFSETQ. The CDR3 sequence is 14 residues long. Trimming took off 1 base at V and 5 bases at J, with 12 bases between the two ends. CDR3 DNA sequence: TGCGCCAGCAGCTTGACAACACGTCTGGAGACCCAGTACTTC. It yields the protein CASSLTTRLETQYF.

The chain links TRBV3-1 to TRBJ2-7, with TRBD1 matching 10 bases. Losses at the gene ends were 0 bases for V and 6 bases for J; bases not matched to a gene: 8. The CDR3 spans 16 residues. Germline CDR1 LGHDT, CDR2 YNNKEL (reference sequence). CDR3 loop: CASSQDVGTGAGEQYF. Written as DNA, the CDR3 is TGTGCCAGCAGCCAAGATGTCGGGACAGGGGCAGGCGAGCAGTACTTC.

This clonotype appeared many times. This chain uses TRBV29-1 with TRBJ2-4, with a tentative D call TRBD1 (6 bases). CDR1 and CDR2 (germline): SQVTM, ANQGSEA. This CDR3 has 16 residues. Trimming shortened V by 0 bases and J by 0 bases, and 12 bases separated the two germline ends. In nucleotides, the CDR3 is TGCAGCGTTGAAGATAGGACAGCGATAGCCAAAAACATTCAGTACTTC. Encoded protein: CSVEDRTAIAKNIQYF.